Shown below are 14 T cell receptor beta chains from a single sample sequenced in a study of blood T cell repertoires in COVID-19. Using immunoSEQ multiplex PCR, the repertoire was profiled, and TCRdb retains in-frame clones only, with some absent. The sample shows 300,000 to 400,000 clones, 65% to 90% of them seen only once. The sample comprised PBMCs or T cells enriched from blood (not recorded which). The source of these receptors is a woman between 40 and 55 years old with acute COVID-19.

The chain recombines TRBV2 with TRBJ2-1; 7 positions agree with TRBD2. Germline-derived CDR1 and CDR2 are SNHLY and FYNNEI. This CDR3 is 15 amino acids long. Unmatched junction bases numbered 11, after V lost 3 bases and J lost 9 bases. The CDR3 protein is CASSERGAGDGEQFF. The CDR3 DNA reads TGTGCCAGCAGTGAGCGGGGTGCGGGGGATGGTGAGCAGTTCTTC.

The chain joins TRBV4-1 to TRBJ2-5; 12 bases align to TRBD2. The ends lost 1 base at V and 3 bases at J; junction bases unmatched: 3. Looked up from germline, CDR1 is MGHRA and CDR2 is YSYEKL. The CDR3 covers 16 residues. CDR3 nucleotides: TGCGCCAGCAGCCAAGGACTAGCGGGGGCCAAAGAGACCCAGTACTTC. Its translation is CASSQGLAGAKETQYF.

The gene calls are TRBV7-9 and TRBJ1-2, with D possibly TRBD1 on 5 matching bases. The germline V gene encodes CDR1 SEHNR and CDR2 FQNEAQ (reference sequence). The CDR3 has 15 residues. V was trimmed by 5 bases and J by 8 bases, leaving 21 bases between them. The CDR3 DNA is TGTGCCAGCAGCAGAGACTCGGGGGACCGACGCGGCTACACCTTC. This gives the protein CASSRDSGDRRGYTF.

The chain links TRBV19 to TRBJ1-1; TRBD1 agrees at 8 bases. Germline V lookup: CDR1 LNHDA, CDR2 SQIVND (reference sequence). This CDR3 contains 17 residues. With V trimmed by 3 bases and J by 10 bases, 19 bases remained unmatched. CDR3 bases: TGTGCCAGTAGTATTGGAATGTGGACAGGGTTAAAGCCTGGAGCTTTCTTT. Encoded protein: CASSIGMWTGLKPGAFF.

DNA for the CDR3: TGTGCCAGCAGTTATCCTCCGGGAGTAGCTAACTATGGCTACACCTTC. Its protein product is CASSYPPGVANYGYTF. The rearrangement joins TRBV6-5 to TRBJ1-2; D is unresolved. The CDR3 extends over 16 amino acids. Germline V lookup: CDR1 MNHEY, CDR2 SVGAGI. The germline V and J ends were trimmed by 3 bases and 0 bases, with 14 bases remaining between them.

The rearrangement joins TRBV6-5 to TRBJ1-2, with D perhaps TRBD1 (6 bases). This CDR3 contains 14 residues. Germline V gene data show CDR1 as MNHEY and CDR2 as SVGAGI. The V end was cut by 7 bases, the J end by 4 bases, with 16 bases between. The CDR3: CASTKGDSGYGYTF. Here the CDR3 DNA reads TGTGCCAGCACCAAGGGGGATTCAGGCTATGGCTACACCTTC.

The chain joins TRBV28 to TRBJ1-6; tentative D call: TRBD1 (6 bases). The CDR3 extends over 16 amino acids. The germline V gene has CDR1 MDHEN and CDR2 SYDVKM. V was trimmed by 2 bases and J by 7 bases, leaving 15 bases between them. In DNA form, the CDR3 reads TGTGCCAGCAGTTTAGATTCGGGACAAGGGAATTCACCCCTCCACTTT. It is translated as CASSLDSGQGNSPLHF.

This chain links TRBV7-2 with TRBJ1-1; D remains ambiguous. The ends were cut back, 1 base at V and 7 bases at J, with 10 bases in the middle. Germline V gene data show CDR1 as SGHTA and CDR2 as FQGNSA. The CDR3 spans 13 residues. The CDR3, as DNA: TGTGCCAGCAGCTTAGTTTTGTTCGGTGAAGCTTTCTTT. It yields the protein CASSLVLFGEAFF.

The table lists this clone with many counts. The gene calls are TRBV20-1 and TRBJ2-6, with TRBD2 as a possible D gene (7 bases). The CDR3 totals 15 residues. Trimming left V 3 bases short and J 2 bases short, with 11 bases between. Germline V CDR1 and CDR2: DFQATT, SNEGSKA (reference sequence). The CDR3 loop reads CSASRGAAGANVLTF. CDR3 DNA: TGCAGTGCTAGTCGGGGGGCGGCTGGGGCCAACGTCCTGACTTTC.

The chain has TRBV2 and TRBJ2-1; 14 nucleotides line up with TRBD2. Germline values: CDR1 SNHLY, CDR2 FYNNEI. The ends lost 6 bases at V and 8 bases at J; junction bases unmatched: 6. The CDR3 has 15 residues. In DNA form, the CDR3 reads TGTGCCAGCAGCCGAGGGACTAGCGGGGGACATGAGCAGTTCTTC. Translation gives CASSRGTSGGHEQFF.

In DNA form, the CDR3 reads TGTGCCAACTCCCGGACAGGGAACACCGGGGAGCTGTTTTTT. It specifies CANSRTGNTGELFF. V usage is TRBV3-1 (or the pseudogene TRBV3-2) and J usage is TRBJ2-2; 7 positions agree with TRBD1. CDR3 length equals 14 residues. Germline CDR1 reads LGHDT; CDR2 reads YNNKEL (reference sequence). The ends lost 10 bases at V and 1 base at J; junction bases unmatched: 6.

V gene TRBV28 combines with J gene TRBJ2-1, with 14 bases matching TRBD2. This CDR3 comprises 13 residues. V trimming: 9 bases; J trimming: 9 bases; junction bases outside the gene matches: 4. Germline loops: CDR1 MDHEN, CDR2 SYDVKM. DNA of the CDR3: TGTGCCAGTGGGACTAGCGGGAGTGGTGAGCAGTTCTTC. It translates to CASGTSGSGEQFF.

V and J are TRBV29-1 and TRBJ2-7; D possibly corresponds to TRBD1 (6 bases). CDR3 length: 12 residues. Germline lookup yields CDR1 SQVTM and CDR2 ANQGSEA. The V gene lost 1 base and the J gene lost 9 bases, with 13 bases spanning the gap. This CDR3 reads CSVEVGANGQYF. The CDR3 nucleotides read TGCAGCGTTGAAGTGGGGGCTAACGGGCAGTACTTC.

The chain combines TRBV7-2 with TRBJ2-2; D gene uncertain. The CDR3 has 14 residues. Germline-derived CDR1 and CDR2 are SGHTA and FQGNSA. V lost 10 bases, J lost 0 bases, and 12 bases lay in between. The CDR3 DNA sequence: TGTGCCACCACTGCGAGCTCGAACACCGGGGAGCTGTTTTTT. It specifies CATTASSNTGELFF.